This TCR beta chain was recovered during a study of beta chain features in type 1 diabetes. Background on the study: What patients shared with healthy donors was a similar profile of age, gender and cell yields.

The study's findings and limits: A closer apparent resemblance between naive, central memory and Treg TCRB repertoires was seen in patients than in healthy donors. Type 1 diabetes patients had fewer VDJ junction insertions and more deletions.

The V segment lost 5 bases and the J segment 2 bases; nucleotides outside the gene matches: 3. CDR3 length: 14 residues. Looked up from germline, CDR1 is LNHDA and CDR2 is SQIVND (reference sequence). Of the isolated RNA, all was reverse transcribed, and so the sequenced material was expressed TCRB transcripts. Clones were sequenced by immunoSEQ multiplex PCR, and TCRdb holds only the in-frame ones, with some missing. This table holds 900,000 or so clones, under 20% found once. Comment on this clone: Its antigen is undetermined. The same CDR3 also results from other DNA sequences found in this sample.

The gene calls are TRBV19 and TRBJ2-1, with 7 bases identical to TRBD2. The source is a woman between 18 and 29 years old in good health. What was sequenced was naive CD4+ T cells from blood. Written as DNA, the CDR3 is TGTGCCAGTAGTCCCGGGACTACCTACAATGAGCAGTTCTTC. Protein: CASSPGTTYNEQFF.